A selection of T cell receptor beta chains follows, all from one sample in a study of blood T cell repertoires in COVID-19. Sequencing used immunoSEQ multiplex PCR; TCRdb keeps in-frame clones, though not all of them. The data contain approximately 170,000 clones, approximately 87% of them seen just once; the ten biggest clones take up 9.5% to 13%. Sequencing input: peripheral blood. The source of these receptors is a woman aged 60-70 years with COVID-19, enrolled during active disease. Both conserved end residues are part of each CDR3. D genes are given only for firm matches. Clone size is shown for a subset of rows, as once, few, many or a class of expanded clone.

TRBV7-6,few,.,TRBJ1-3,CASSLGGGALSGNTIYF,TGTGCCAGCAGCTTAGGAGGGGGGGCCCTCTCTGGAAACACCATATATTTT
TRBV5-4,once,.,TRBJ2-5,CASSLSSETQYF,TGTGCCAGCAGCTTGTCGAGCGAGACCCAGTACTTC
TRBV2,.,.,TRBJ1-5,CASSERDLRNQPQHF,TGTGCCAGCAGTGAGCGGGACTTGCGGAATCAGCCCCAGCATTTT
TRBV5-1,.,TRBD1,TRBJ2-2,CASSLDRGQGGELFF,TGCGCCAGCAGCTTGGACAGGGGGCAGGGCGGGGAGCTGTTTTTT
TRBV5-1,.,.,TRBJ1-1,CASSLDTPNTEAFF,TGCGCCAGCAGCTTGGACACGCCGAACACTGAAGCTTTCTTT
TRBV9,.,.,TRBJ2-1,CASSHRVVIPYNEQFF,TGTGCCAGCAGCCATAGAGTGGTCATTCCCTACAATGAGCAGTTCTTC
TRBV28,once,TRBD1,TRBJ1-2,CASSSPDRAGYTF,TGTGCCAGCAGTTCCCCGGACAGGGCTGGCTACACCTTC
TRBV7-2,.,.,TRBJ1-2,CASSGGRGNLRRDGYTF,TGTGCCAGCAGCGGGGGACGAGGGAACCTCCGGAGGGATGGCTACACCTTC
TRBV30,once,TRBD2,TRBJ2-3,CAWSGLAATTDTQYF,TGTGCCTGGAGTGGACTAGCGGCAACCACAGATACGCAGTATTTT
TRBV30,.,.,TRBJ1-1,CAWMGGRVRHTEAFF,TGTGCCTGGATGGGCGGGAGGGTTCGGCACACTGAAGCTTTCTTT
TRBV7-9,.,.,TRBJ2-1,CASSLGTGSSYNEQFF,TGTGCCAGCAGCTTAGGAACGGGAAGCTCCTACAATGAGCAGTTCTTC
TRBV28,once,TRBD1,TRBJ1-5,CASSPGQAYNSNQPQHF,TGTGCCAGCTCACCGGGACAGGCTTATAATAGCAATCAGCCCCAGCATTTT
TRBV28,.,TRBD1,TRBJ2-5,CASSLYVGTGGKETQYF,TGTGCCAGCAGTTTATATGTCGGGACAGGGGGTAAGGAGACCCAGTACTTC
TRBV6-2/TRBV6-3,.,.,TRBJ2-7,CASSYGRRAYEQYF,TGTGCCAGCAGTTACGGGCGGAGGGCCTACGAGCAGTACTTC
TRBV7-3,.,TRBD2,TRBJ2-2,CASSALGLAGVGTGELFF,TGTGCCAGCAGCGCCTTGGGACTAGCGGGAGTGGGGACCGGGGAGCTGTTTTTT
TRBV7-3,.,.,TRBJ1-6,CASSLTWGGSPLHF,TGTGCCAGCAGCTTAACCTGGGGAGGTTCACCCCTCCACTTT
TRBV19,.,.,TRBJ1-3,CASNLNSGNTIYF,TGTGCCAGTAACCTAAACTCTGGAAACACCATATATTTT
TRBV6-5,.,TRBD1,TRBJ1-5,CASSYSAGGEQPQHF,TGTGCCAGCAGTTACTCCGCAGGGGGCGAACAGCCCCAGCATTTT
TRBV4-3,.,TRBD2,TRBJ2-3,CASSQDRLAGADTQYF,TGCGCCAGCAGCCAAGATCGGCTAGCGGGAGCGGATACGCAGTATTTT
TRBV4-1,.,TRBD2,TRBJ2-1,CASSQASGTSGRAGYNEQFF,TGCGCCAGCAGCCAAGCCTCCGGGACTAGCGGGAGGGCCGGTTACAATGAGCAGTTCTTC
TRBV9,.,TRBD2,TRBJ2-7,CASSPREGTTAYEQYF,TGTGCCAGCAGCCCTCGGGAAGGGACTACAGCCTACGAGCAGTACTTC
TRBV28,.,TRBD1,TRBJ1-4,CASSRGQGVLFF,TGTGCCAGCAGCCGAGGACAGGGGGTTTTGTTTTTT
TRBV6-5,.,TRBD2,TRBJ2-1,CASSYSGRAEYEQFF,TGTGCCAGCAGTTATAGCGGGAGGGCCGAATATGAGCAGTTCTTC
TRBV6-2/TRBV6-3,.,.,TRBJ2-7,CASSYAGNRYEQYF,TGTGCCAGCAGTTACGCGGGGAACCGGTACGAGCAGTACTTC
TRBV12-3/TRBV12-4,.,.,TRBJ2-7,CASSLINEQYF,TGTGCCAGCAGTTTAATAAACGAGCAGTACTTC
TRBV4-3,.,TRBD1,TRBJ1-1,CASSQDRDRGRTEAFF,TGCGCCAGCAGCCAAGATAGGGACAGGGGGCGAACTGAAGCTTTCTTT
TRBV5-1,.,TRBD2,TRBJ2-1,CASRPFPASGSLPNSYNEQFF,TGCGCCAGCAGACCTTTCCCGGCTAGCGGGAGCTTACCGAACTCCTACAATGAGCAGTTCTTC
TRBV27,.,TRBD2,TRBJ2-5,CASSQTLAGDGKTQYF,TGTGCCAGCAGTCAAACTCTAGCGGGAGATGGGAAGACCCAGTACTTC
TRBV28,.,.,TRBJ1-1,CASSLGSRSEAFF,TGTGCCAGCAGTTTGGGCAGTAGATCTGAAGCTTTCTTT
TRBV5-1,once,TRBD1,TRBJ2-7,CASRDRVGDEQYF,TGCGCCAGCCGGGACAGGGTGGGTGACGAGCAGTACTTC
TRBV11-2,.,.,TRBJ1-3,CASSLATGHIYF,TGTGCCAGCAGCTTAGCTACGGGACACATATATTTT
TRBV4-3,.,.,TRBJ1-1,CASSQFGETEAFF,TGCGCCAGCAGCCAGTTCGGGGAAACTGAAGCTTTCTTT
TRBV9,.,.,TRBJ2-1,CASSVEWEHYNEQFF,TGTGCCAGCAGCGTAGAGTGGGAGCACTACAATGAGCAGTTCTTC
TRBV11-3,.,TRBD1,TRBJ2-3,CASSSGTGAQYF,TGTGCCAGCAGCTCGGGGACAGGGGCACAGTATTTT
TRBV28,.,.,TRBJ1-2,CASSSGTSNYTF,TGTGCCAGCAGTTCGGGGACAAGCAACTACACCTTC
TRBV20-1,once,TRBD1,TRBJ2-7,CSASHTRTGGYEQYF,TGCAGTGCTAGTCACACGCGTACAGGGGGCTACGAGCAGTACTTC
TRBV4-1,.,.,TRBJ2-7,CASSQPRASYEQYF,TGCGCCAGCAGCCAACCCAGGGCCTCCTACGAGCAGTACTTC
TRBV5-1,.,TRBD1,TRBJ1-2,CASSFSGGEYGYTF,TGCGCCAGCAGCTTCTCAGGGGGCGAATATGGCTACACCTTC
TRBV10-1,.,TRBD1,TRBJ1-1,CASSVDRGTEAFF,TGCGCCAGCAGTGTCGACAGGGGCACTGAAGCTTTCTTT
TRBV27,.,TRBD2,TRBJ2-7,CASSFLGGTSYEQYF,TGTGCCAGCAGTTTTCTGGGGGGGACCTCCTACGAGCAGTACTTC
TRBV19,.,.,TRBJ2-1,CASSIISSPQFF,TGTGCCAGTAGTATAATAAGCTCGCCTCAGTTCTTC
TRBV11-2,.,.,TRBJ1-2,CASSTWEPKTGKWSYGYTF,TGTGCCAGCAGCACCTGGGAACCGAAAACAGGGAAATGGAGCTATGGCTACACCTTC